These 28 T cell receptor beta chains were sequenced from one sample in a study of blood T cell repertoires in COVID-19. Produced via immunoSEQ multiplex PCR; TCRdb's table is partial and in-frame only. The sample yields hundreds of thousands of clones, roughly 80% seen once. Sequenced material: peripheral blood. These TCRs come from a woman aged 55-69 years with active or convalescent COVID-19.

This chain uses TRBV6-7 with TRBJ2-5; D might be TRBD1 (6 bases). TRBV6-7 belongs to the ORF category, with a function that is uncertain. CDR3 size: 16 residues. Trimming pared 2 bases from V and 5 bases from J, leaving 18 bases between. The chain's CDR3 is CASSYTPQGTVETQYF. CDR3 DNA: TGTGCCAGCAGTTACACACCACAGGGCACTGTGGAGACCCAGTACTTC.

This clone was seen once. The genes are TRBV14 and TRBJ2-7; tentatively, D is TRBD2 (6 bases). Germline loops: CDR1 SGHDN, CDR2 FVKESK. Trimming cost V 4 bases and J 4 bases, with 8 bases left between them. CDR3 length: 12 residues. The CDR3 sequence: CASSRAGYEQYF. DNA for the CDR3: TGTGCCAGCAGCCGGGCGGGATACGAGCAGTACTTC.

The rearrangement links TRBV19 to TRBJ1-5, with no clear D. The ends were cut back, 6 bases at V and 4 bases at J, with 16 bases in the middle. CDR1 and CDR2 from the germline V gene are LNHDA and SQIVND (reference sequence). The length of the CDR3 is 15 residues. The DNA for the CDR3 is TGTGCCAGTAGCCCGTACGGCGGGAGTAATCAGCCCCAGCATTTT. Translation: CASSPYGGSNQPQHF.

The rearrangement uses TRBV5-6 and TRBJ1-1; possible D gene TRBD1, 6 bases. Germline CDR1 SGHDT, CDR2 YYEEEE. This CDR3 region has 15 residues. The V and J ends lost 0 bases and 2 bases respectively, with 11 bases between them. CDR3 sequence: CASSLVDRTNTEAFF. The CDR3, as DNA: TGTGCCAGCAGCTTGGTCGACAGGACCAACACTGAAGCTTTCTTT.

The chain uses TRBV19 and TRBJ2-7; 7 bases match TRBD1. Trimming cost V 3 bases and J 2 bases; bases outside gene matches: 1. Germline V gene lookup returns CDR1 LNHDA and CDR2 SQIVND (reference sequence). The CDR3 consists of 13 residues. The CDR3 loop reads CASSIDRAYEQYF. The CDR3 DNA follows: TGTGCCAGTAGTATTGACAGGGCCTACGAGCAGTACTTC. Looking up the rest from reference TRBV19 and TRBJ2-7 gives the full variable domain: DGGITQSPKYLFRKEGQNVTLSCEQNLNHDAMYWYRQDPGQGLRLIYYSQIVNDFQKGDIAEGYSVSREKKESFPLTVTSAQKNPTAFYLCASSIDRAYEQYFGPGTRLTVT.

This clone has a handful of counts. V usage is TRBV15 and J usage is TRBJ2-1; a weak D match, TRBD1 (6 bases). This CDR3 region has 14 residues. Trimming removed 7 bases from V and 5 bases from J, with 15 bases in between. Germline CDR1 reads LNHNV; CDR2 reads YYDKDF (reference sequence). CDR3 in amino acids: CATKLAGDHNEQFF. The CDR3 DNA reads TGTGCCACCAAATTGGCAGGGGACCACAATGAGCAGTTCTTC.

The chain joins TRBV7-3 to TRBJ1-6; TRBD1 agrees at 7 bases. This CDR3 has 14 residues. The V segment lost 5 bases and the J segment 9 bases; nucleotides outside the gene matches: 7. Per germline, CDR1 SGHTA and CDR2 FQGTGA. In DNA form, the CDR3 reads TGTGCCAGCAGCCAACAGGGGCAAGGTTCACCCCTCCACTTT. This codes for CASSQQGQGSPLHF.

This chain links TRBV6-5 with TRBJ1-3; weak D call: TRBD1 (6 bases). The germline V gene has CDR1 MNHEY and CDR2 SVGAGI. Trimming took 5 bases from V and 0 from J, leaving 11 bases between them. This CDR3 region has 15 residues. CDR3 protein: CASSKGHPSGNTIYF. Here the CDR3 DNA reads TGTGCCAGCAGTAAGGGACACCCCTCTGGAAACACCATATATTTT.

Remarks on this clone: Other DNA sequences in this sample translate to the same CDR3. The V gene is TRBV5-1, the J gene TRBJ2-5; no firm D call. Trimming took 1 base from V and 5 from J, leaving 6 bases between them. CDR3 length equals 12 residues. In germline, CDR1 is SGHRS, CDR2 YFSETQ. The CDR3 loop reads CASSLPEETQYF. In DNA form, the CDR3 reads TGCGCCAGCAGCTTGCCTGAGGAGACCCAGTACTTC.

This chain uses TRBV5-4 with TRBJ2-3; D is possibly TRBD1 (6 bases). The length of the CDR3 is 16 residues. CDR1 is SGHNT and CDR2 is YYREEE in the germline V gene (reference sequence). V was pared by 5 bases and J by 0 bases, with 16 bases between. CDR3 loop: CASRLGTSFSTDTQYF. DNA of the CDR3: TGTGCCAGCAGACTTGGGACAAGTTTTAGCACAGATACGCAGTATTTT.

The chain has TRBV4-3 and TRBJ1-3; D unclear. Per germline, CDR1 LGHNA and CDR2 YSLEER. The germline V and J ends were trimmed by 1 base and 0 bases, with 4 bases remaining between them. The CDR3 loop spans 14 amino acids. CDR3 sequence: CASSQGASGNTIYF. In DNA form, the CDR3 reads TGCGCCAGCAGCCAAGGGGCCTCTGGAAACACCATATATTTT.

The chain joins TRBV5-4 to TRBJ1-1; D possibly corresponds to TRBD1 (6 bases). V dropped 3 bases and J dropped 3 bases, with 18 bases sitting between them. This CDR3 contains 16 residues. Looked up from germline, CDR1 is SGHNT and CDR2 is YYREEE (reference sequence). CDR3 nucleotide sequence: TGTGCCAGCAGCTCCCAAACAGGGCCCCGGGACACTGAAGCTTTCTTT. Amino acid sequence: CASSSQTGPRDTEAFF.

The chain uses TRBV24-1 and TRBJ2-3; D may be TRBD1 (5 bases). CDR3 length: 13 residues. Germline V gene sequence: CDR1 KGHDR, CDR2 SFDVKD. The ends were cut back, 4 bases at V and 2 bases at J, with 6 bases in the middle. The CDR3 spells CATSDRATDTQYF. DNA for the CDR3: TGTGCCACCAGTGACAGGGCCACAGATACGCAGTATTTT.

The V call is TRBV6-5, the J call TRBJ1-4; D is possibly TRBD1 (5 bases). V lost 6 bases and J 4 bases, leaving 15 bases between the germline ends. The CDR3 loop spans 15 amino acids. Germline values: CDR1 MNHEY, CDR2 SVGAGI. CDR3 protein: CASSPGRRGNEKLFF. CDR3 bases: TGTGCCAGCAGCCCCGGGCGGAGGGGTAATGAAAAACTGTTTTTT.

This chain links TRBV18 with TRBJ2-7; tentatively, D is TRBD1 (5 bases). This CDR3 is 15 amino acids long. Germline V CDR1 and CDR2: KGHSH, LQKENI. The V end lost 0 bases, the J end lost 0 bases, and 9 bases lay between the germline ends. CDR3 loop: CASSPPLQASYEQYF. CDR3 coding DNA: TGTGCCAGCTCACCACCGTTACAGGCCTCCTACGAGCAGTACTTC.

V usage is TRBV29-1 and J usage is TRBJ2-1; 10 nucleotides agree with TRBD2. The CDR3 covers 15 residues. Germline loops: CDR1 SQVTM, CDR2 ANQGSEA. The V and J ends lost 6 bases and 2 bases, in that order; junction bases with no gene match: 7. CDR3 nucleotide sequence: TGCAGCGTCGTCCCTAGCGGGGGCGCCTACAATGAGCAGTTCTTC. Translating it yields CSVVPSGGAYNEQFF.

The V call is TRBV21-1, the J call TRBJ1-5; the D call of TRBD1 is as the table states it, not checked on the DNA. TRBV21-1 is described as a pseudogene. This CDR3 is built from 15 residues. The CDR3 region is CASSKQGEPLRPQHF. The CDR3 region has the DNA TGTGCCAGCAGCAAACAGGGGGAGCCCTTGAGGCCCCAGCATTTT.

This clone showed up just a few times. The genes are TRBV7-9 and TRBJ2-1; 12 bases map to TRBD2. With V trimmed by 4 bases and J by 12 bases, 7 bases remained unmatched. CDR1 is SEHNR, CDR2 FQNEAQ, per germline (reference sequence). This CDR3 comprises 14 residues. The CDR3 reads CASSSLAGGLWQFF. The CDR3 bases are TGTGCCAGCAGCTCCCTAGCGGGGGGGCTATGGCAGTTCTTC.

The chain links TRBV6-5 to TRBJ1-3; D gene uncertain. The CDR3 has 12 residues. The germline V gene encodes CDR1 MNHEY and CDR2 SVGAGI. Trimming shortened V by 7 bases and J by 4 bases, and 8 bases separated the two germline ends. CDR3 nucleotides: TGTGCCAGCAAAAGAGAGGGAAACACCATATATTTT. It codes for CASKREGNTIYF.

V usage is TRBV19 and J usage is TRBJ1-2; 8 positions match TRBD1. Germline values: CDR1 LNHDA, CDR2 SQIVND (reference sequence). V gave up 3 bases and J gave up 9 bases; unmatched junction bases: 9. CDR3 length: 14 residues. The CDR3 region has the DNA TGTGCCAGTAGTATTTCCCGGGACAGGCTAAGCTACACCTTC. Protein sequence: CASSISRDRLSYTF.

The genes are TRBV7-3 and TRBJ2-2, with 11 nucleotides matching TRBD2. V was clipped by 2 bases and J by 5 bases; unmatched bases: 4. This CDR3 is 16 amino acids long. The germline gives CDR1 SGHTA, CDR2 FQGTGA. CDR3 nucleotide sequence: TGTGCCAGCAGCTTAGCGACTAGCGGGATTACCGGGGAGCTGTTTTTT. Its translation: CASSLATSGITGELFF.

The chain joins TRBV27 to TRBJ1-5; 7 bases match TRBD1. Trimming removed 5 bases from V and 4 bases from J; junction bases left unmatched: 5. The CDR3 has 14 amino acids. CDR1 is MNHEY, CDR2 SMNVEV, per germline (reference sequence). CDR3 sequence (DNA): TGTGCCAGCAGTACACAGGGGATTAATCAGCCCCAGCATTTT. It translates to CASSTQGINQPQHF.

Regarding this clone: Other nucleotide sequences in the sample specify the same CDR3. This chain joins TRBV6-2 or TRBV6-3 and TRBJ1-2, with TRBD1 identical over 8 bases. CDR1 and CDR2 (germline): MNHEY, SVGEGT. The CDR3 is 14 residues long. Trimming cost V 0 bases and J 8 bases; bases outside gene matches: 5. In DNA, the CDR3 is TGTGCCAGCAGTTACTCCGGCAGGGGGCACGGCTACACCTTC. Its translation: CASSYSGRGHGYTF.

The CDR3 sequence is CASSLGDRGQDTQYF. Here the CDR3 DNA reads TGCGCCAGCAGCTTGGGAGACAGGGGTCAAGATACGCAGTATTTT. V is TRBV5-1 and J is TRBJ2-3, with 8 bases lining up with TRBD1. CDR3 length: 15 residues. The V gene end was trimmed by 0 bases and the J gene end by 5 bases; junction bases not matched to a gene: 5. Germline CDR1 reads SGHRS; CDR2 reads YFSETQ.

The rearrangement uses TRBV5-1 and TRBJ2-1; 7 bases are a match to TRBD2. V lost 0 bases to trimming and J lost 7 bases; unmatched junction nucleotides: 4. The CDR3 loop spans 14 amino acids. Germline CDR1 and CDR2: SGHRS and YFSETQ. DNA for the CDR3: TGCGCCAGCAGCTTGGTCGGGGGGAGTAATGAGCAGTTCTTC. The encoded protein is CASSLVGGSNEQFF.

The rearrangement links TRBV6-5 to TRBJ1-2; D is uncertain. CDR3 size: 15 residues. Between the trimmed V and J ends, which lost 6 bases and 3 bases, there was a span of 17 bases. Germline CDR1 reads MNHEY; CDR2 reads SVGAGI. For the CDR3, the DNA is TGTGCCAGCAGAAAAGACACCCTCTACTACTATGGCTACACCTTC. This translates into CASRKDTLYYYGYTF.

The rearrangement uses TRBV4-1 and TRBJ2-7; 7 nucleotides line up with TRBD2. CDR1 is MGHRA, CDR2 YSYEKL, per germline. V lost 3 bases and J lost 0; bases outside the gene matches: 5. This CDR3 comprises 15 residues. The CDR3 DNA reads TGCGCCAGCAGCCAGGCGACTAGCAGCTCCTACGAGCAGTACTTC. Residues: CASSQATSSSYEQYF.

For the CDR3, the DNA is TGTGCCAGCAGTTACACAACAGGGGGCGGCAATGAAAAACTGTTTTTT. This codes for CASSYTTGGGNEKLFF. This rearrangement joins TRBV6-5 to TRBJ1-4, with TRBD1 identical over 9 bases. CDR3 length: 16 residues. The germline V gene has CDR1 MNHEY and CDR2 SVGAGI. J lost 5 bases, V lost 2 bases, and 6 bases had no gene match.